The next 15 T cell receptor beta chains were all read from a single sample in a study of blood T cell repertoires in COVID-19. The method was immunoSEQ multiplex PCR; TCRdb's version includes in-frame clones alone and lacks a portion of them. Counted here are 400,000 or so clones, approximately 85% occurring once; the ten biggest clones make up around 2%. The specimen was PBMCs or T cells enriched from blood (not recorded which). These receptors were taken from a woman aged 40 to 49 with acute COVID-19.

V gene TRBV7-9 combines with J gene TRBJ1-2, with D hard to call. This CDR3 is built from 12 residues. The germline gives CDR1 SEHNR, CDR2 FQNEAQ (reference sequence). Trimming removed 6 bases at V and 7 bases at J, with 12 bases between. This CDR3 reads CASRPTAGGYTF. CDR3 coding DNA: TGTGCCAGCAGACCTACAGCCGGTGGCTACACCTTC.

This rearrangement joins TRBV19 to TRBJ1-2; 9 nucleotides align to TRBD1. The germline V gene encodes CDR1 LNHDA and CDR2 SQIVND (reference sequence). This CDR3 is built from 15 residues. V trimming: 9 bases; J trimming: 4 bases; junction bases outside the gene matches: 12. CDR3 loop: CASRGQGPSPYGYTF. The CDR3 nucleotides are TGTGCCAGCCGGGGACAGGGACCCTCCCCCTATGGCTACACCTTC.

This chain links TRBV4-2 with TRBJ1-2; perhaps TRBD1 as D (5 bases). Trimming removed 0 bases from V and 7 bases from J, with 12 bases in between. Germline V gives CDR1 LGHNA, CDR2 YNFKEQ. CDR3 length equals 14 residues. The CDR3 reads CASSQDLGDGGYTF. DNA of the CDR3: TGTGCCAGCAGCCAAGATTTAGGGGATGGTGGCTACACCTTC.

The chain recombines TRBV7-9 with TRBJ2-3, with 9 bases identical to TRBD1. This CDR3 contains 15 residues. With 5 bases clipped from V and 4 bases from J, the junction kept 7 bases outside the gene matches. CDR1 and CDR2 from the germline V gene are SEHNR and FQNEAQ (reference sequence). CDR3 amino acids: CASSPTGGEADTQYF. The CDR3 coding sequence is TGTGCCAGCAGCCCGACAGGGGGTGAGGCAGATACGCAGTATTTT. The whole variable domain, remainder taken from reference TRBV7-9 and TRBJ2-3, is DTGVSQNPRHKITKRGQNVTFRCDPISEHNRLYWYRQTLGQGPEFLTYFQNEAQLEKSRLLSDRFSAERPKGSFSTLEIQRTEQGDSAMYLCASSPTGGEADTQYFGPGTRLTVL.

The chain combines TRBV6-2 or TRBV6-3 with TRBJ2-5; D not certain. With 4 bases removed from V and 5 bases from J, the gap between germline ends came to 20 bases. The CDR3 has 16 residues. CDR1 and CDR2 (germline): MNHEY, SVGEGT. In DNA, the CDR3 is TGTGCCAGCAGTTTTTTGGCTAGTGGCCTTTCGGAGACCCAGTACTTC. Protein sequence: CASSFLASGLSETQYF.

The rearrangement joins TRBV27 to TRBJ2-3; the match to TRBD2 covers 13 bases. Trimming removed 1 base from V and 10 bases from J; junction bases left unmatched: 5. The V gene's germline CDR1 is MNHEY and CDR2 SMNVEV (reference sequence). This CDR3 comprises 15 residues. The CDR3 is CASSLYTSGGEAQYF. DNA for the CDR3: TGTGCCAGCAGTTTATACACTAGCGGGGGGGAGGCGCAGTATTTT.

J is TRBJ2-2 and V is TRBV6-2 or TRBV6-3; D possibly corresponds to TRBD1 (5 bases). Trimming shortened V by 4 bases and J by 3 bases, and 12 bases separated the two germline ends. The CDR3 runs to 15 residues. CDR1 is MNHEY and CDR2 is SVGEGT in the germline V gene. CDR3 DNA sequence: TGTGCCAGCAGTTTGTTCAGGGATTACACCGGGGAGCTGTTTTTT. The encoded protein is CASSLFRDYTGELFF.

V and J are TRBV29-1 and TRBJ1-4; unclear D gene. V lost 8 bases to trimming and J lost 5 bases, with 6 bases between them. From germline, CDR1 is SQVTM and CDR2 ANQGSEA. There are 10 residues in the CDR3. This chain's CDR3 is CSTRNEKLFF. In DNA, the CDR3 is TGCAGCACCCGGAATGAAAAACTGTTTTTT.

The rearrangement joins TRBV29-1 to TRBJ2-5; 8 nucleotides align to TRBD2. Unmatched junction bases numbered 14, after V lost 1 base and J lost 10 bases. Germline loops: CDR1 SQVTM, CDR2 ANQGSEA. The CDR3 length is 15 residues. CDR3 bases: TGCAGCGTTGAAGGGGGACTAGTCCCTTTTTTGGGCCAGTACTTC. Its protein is CSVEGGLVPFLGQYF.

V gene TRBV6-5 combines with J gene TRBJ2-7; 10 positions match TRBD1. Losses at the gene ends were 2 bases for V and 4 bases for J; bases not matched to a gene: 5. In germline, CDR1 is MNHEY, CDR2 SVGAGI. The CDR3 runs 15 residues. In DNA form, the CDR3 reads TGTGCCAGCAGTTACCGGGACAGGGGACATTACGAGCAGTACTTC. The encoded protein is CASSYRDRGHYEQYF.

CDR3 protein: CASSASAGGETQYF. CDR3 sequence (DNA): TGTGCCAGCAGTGCGAGTGCAGGGGGAGAGACCCAGTACTTC. The chain couples TRBV6-4 to TRBJ2-5, with TRBD1 matching over 7 bases. V shed 4 bases and J 4 bases; nucleotides not matched to a gene: 6. From germline, CDR1 is MRHNA and CDR2 SNTAGT. This CDR3 is 14 amino acids long.

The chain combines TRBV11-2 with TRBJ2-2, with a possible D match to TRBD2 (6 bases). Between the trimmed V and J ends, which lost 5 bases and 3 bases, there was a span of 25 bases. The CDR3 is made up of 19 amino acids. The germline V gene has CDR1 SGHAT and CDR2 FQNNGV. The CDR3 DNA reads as TGTGCCAGCAGCGGTCTAAATGGAGGGCATAAGAGTTACACCGGGGAGCTGTTTTTT. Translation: CASSGLNGGHKSYTGELFF.

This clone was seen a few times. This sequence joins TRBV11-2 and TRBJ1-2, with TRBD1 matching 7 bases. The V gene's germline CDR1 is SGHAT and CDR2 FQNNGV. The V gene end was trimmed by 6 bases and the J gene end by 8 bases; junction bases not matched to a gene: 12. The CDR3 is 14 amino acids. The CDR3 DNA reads TGTGCCAGCAGACGACCCGGGACAGTCGGCGGCTACACCTTC. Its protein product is CASRRPGTVGGYTF.

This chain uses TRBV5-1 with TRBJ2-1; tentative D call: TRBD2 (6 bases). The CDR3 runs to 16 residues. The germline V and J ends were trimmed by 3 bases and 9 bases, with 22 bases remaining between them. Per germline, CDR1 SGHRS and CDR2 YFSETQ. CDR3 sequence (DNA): TGCGCCAGCAGCTCAATCCGGGACTCCCAGCAGGCTGAGCAGTTCTTC. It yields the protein CASSSIRDSQQAEQFF. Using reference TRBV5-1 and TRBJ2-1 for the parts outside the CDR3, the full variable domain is KAGVTQTPRYLIKTRGQQVTLSCSPISGHRSVSWYQQTPGQGLQFLFEYFSETQRNKGNFPGRFSGRQFSNSRSEMNVSTLELGDSALYLCASSSIRDSQQAEQFFGPGTRLTVL.

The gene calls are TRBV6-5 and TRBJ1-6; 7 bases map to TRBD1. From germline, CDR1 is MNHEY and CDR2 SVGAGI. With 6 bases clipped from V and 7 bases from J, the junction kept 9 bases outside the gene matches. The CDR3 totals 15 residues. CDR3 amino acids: CASRPPGTANSPLHF. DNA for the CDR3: TGTGCCAGCAGACCCCCCGGGACAGCAAATTCACCCCTCCACTTT.